The 32 T cell receptor beta chains listed next were all sequenced from one sample in a study of T-cell reconstitution after alpha-beta-depleted transplantation in children. Using unique molecular identifiers, the investigators prepared the TCRbeta library. In TCRdb, the PCR reads were re-called with MiXCR into one record per CDR3 protein. The table shows some 600,000 distinct CDR3 sequences, with over 15% occurring only once. Sequenced here: PBMCs from the stem cell graft donor, sampled from the stem cell graft. These receptor sequences come from a human donor who donated a stem cell graft to a child with acute myeloid leukemia.

At least ten counts were recorded for this clonotype. The rearrangement links TRBV20-1 to TRBJ2-3; 7 bases are a match to TRBD1. Germline V gene sequence: CDR1 DFQATT, CDR2 SNEGSKA (reference sequence). The CDR3 has 15 amino acids. With 4 bases clipped from V and 2 bases from J, the junction kept 9 bases outside the gene matches. The CDR3: CSAIQGGQSTDTQYF. DNA for the CDR3: TGCAGTGCTATCCAAGGGGGACAGTCCACAGATACGCAGTATTTT.

V and J are TRBV5-5 and TRBJ2-3; D is uncertain. Trimming took off 2 bases at V and 2 bases at J, with 12 bases between the two ends. This CDR3 spans 15 amino acids. The V gene's germline CDR1 is SGHKS and CDR2 YYEKEE (reference sequence). In DNA form, the CDR3 reads TGTGCCAGCAGCTTTGGACGATCTATCACAGATACGCAGTATTTT. The encoded protein is CASSFGRSITDTQYF. The entire variable domain, with the rest obtained from reference TRBV5-5 and TRBJ2-3, is as follows: DAGVTQSPTHLIKTRGQQVTLRCSPISGHKSVSWYQQVLGQGPQFIFQYYEKEERGRGNFPDRFSARQFPNYSSELNVNALLLGDSALYLCASSFGRSITDTQYFGPGTRLTVL.

The sample holds many counts of this clonotype. V gene TRBV20-1 combines with J gene TRBJ2-1; D might be TRBD1 (5 bases). CDR1 and CDR2 (germline): DFQATT, SNEGSKA (reference sequence). The length of the CDR3 is 15 residues. Trimming removed 6 bases from V and 8 bases from J, with 23 bases in between. The CDR3 region has the DNA TGCAGTGCCCCAAAAAAAATATCCACAGGCGATGAGCAGTTCTTC. Translating it yields CSAPKKISTGDEQFF.

This chain uses TRBV28 with TRBJ2-7; 8 bases are a match to TRBD2. Per germline, CDR1 MDHEN and CDR2 SYDVKM. The CDR3 sequence is 13 residues long. The J segment lost 3 bases and the V segment lost 9 bases, leaving 7 bases of the junction unmatched. CDR3 sequence: CASMSGGDYEQYV. CDR3 nucleotides: TGTGCCAGTATGAGCGGGGGAGACTACGAGCAGTACGTC.

This chain connects TRBV27 to TRBJ1-5; 8 bases are shared with TRBD1. In germline, CDR1 is MNHEY, CDR2 SMNVEV (reference sequence). This CDR3 spans 15 amino acids. With V trimmed by 5 bases and J by 5 bases, 8 bases remained unmatched. The CDR3 sequence is CASSPTTGVYQPQHF. Written as DNA, the CDR3 is TGTGCCAGCAGTCCGACGACAGGGGTGTATCAGCCCCAGCATTTT.

This clonotype was counted many times. V and J are TRBV20-1 and TRBJ2-5; D gene ambiguous. V gave up 1 base and J gave up 1 base, with 16 bases separating them. CDR1 DFQATT and CDR2 SNEGSKA come from the germline V gene (reference sequence). The CDR3 runs to 16 residues. The CDR3 reads CSARGVLSPLQETQYF. Here the CDR3 DNA reads TGCAGTGCTAGAGGGGTGCTCAGCCCCCTCCAAGAGACCCAGTACTTC.

This clonotype was observed at least ten times. This chain connects TRBV12-3 or TRBV12-4 to TRBJ1-1, with D possibly being TRBD1 (5 bases). This CDR3 spans 13 amino acids. The germline V and J ends were trimmed by 7 bases and 5 bases, with 14 bases remaining between them. For the CDR3, the DNA is TGTGCCAGCAATCTTGGGGGGTATACTGAAGCTTTCTTT. Encoded protein: CASNLGGYTEAFF.

V is TRBV11-2 and J is TRBJ2-7; D may be TRBD1 or TRBD2 (5 bases each). CDR3 length: 12 amino acids. V was trimmed by 3 bases and J by 10 bases, leaving 13 bases between them. Per germline, CDR1 SGHAT and CDR2 FQNNGV. The CDR3 DNA follows: TGTGCCAGCAGCTTCGAGGGGAGTGAACAGTACTTC. This codes for CASSFEGSEQYF.

The genes are TRBV6-4 and TRBJ2-7, with 8 bases aligning to TRBD2. Germline CDR1 is MRHNA and CDR2 is SNTAGT. This CDR3 comprises 17 residues. Trimming took 0 bases from V and 3 from J; bases not matched to a gene: 10. DNA for the CDR3: TGTGCCAGCAGTGACTCTAGCGGGGCCCCCCCCCTCTACGAGCAGTACGTC. This sequence encodes CASSDSSGAPPLYEQYV.

Ten or more counts support this clonotype. The V gene is TRBV6-1, the J gene TRBJ1-3; D gene unclear. This CDR3 has 14 amino acids. V lost 6 bases and J 0 bases, leaving 9 bases between the germline ends. Germline loops: CDR1 MNHNS, CDR2 SASEGT. The CDR3 nucleotides are TGTGCCAGCAGCACCGCCGTCTCTGGAAACACCATATATTTT. It encodes CASSTAVSGNTIYF.

This clonotype was seen a handful of times. The chain carries TRBV12-3 or TRBV12-4 and TRBJ1-5; D ambiguous. V shed 6 bases and J shed 2 bases, with 14 bases lying between them. CDR3 length equals 15 residues. In nucleotides, the CDR3 is TGTGCCAGCAGCCCCCAAGGGAACGGCAATCAGCCCCAGCATTTT. Protein product: CASSPQGNGNQPQHF.

The rearrangement links TRBV5-1 to TRBJ1-2, with 9 nucleotides matching TRBD1. This CDR3 is 16 amino acids long. Germline-derived CDR1 and CDR2 are SGHRS and YFSETQ. V shed 4 bases, J shed 1 base, and the junction held 8 bases outside the gene matches. The CDR3 DNA reads as TGCGCCAGCAGCCGGACGGGACAGGGAGGTAACTATGGCTACACCTTC. Translating it yields CASSRTGQGGNYGYTF.

V gene TRBV11-2 combines with J gene TRBJ2-6; 9 nucleotides agree with TRBD1. V shed 3 bases and J 8 bases; nucleotides not matched to a gene: 2. This CDR3 has 14 amino acids. The germline CDR1 and CDR2 sequences are SGHAT and FQNNGV. CDR3 nucleotides: TGTGCCAGCAGCTTCGGGACAGGGTCCAACGTCCTGACTTTC. Translating gives CASSFGTGSNVLTF.

This clonotype was recorded at least ten times. V gene TRBV20-1 combines with J gene TRBJ2-1; D is uncertain. The CDR3 spans 14 residues. Trimming took 2 bases from V and 9 from J, leaving 17 bases between them. Germline V CDR1 and CDR2: DFQATT, SNEGSKA (reference sequence). CDR3 sequence: CSARTGLSRGEQFF. CDR3 DNA: TGCAGTGCTAGAACCGGCCTGTCCAGAGGTGAGCAGTTCTTC.

This clonotype was counted a few times. The V call is TRBV7-3, the J call TRBJ2-7, with TRBD2 matching over 7 bases. Trimming removed 5 bases from V and 3 bases from J; junction bases left unmatched: 7. Germline V gene sequence: CDR1 SGHTA, CDR2 FQGTGA. The CDR3 length is 14 residues. The CDR3 bases are TGTGCCAGCAGCCCAAAGCGGGGCGGCTACGAGCAGTACTTC. It yields the protein CASSPKRGGYEQYF. Looking up the rest from reference TRBV7-3 and TRBJ2-7 gives the full variable domain: GAGVSQTPSNKVTEKGKYVELRCDPISGHTALYWYRQSLGQGPEFLIYFQGTGAADDSGLPNDRFFAVRPEGSVSTLKIQRTERGDSAVYLCASSPKRGGYEQYFGPGTRLTVT.

The genes are TRBV29-1 and TRBJ2-1; 7 bases align to TRBD1. With V trimmed by 6 bases and J by 0 bases, 5 bases remained unmatched. The CDR3 has 14 amino acids. Per germline, CDR1 SQVTM and CDR2 ANQGSEA. CDR3 sequence reads: CSVITGDSYNEQFF. CDR3 in DNA: TGCAGCGTAATTACAGGGGACTCCTACAATGAGCAGTTCTTC.

The CDR3 coding sequence is TGTGCCACCAGTGATCCCCAGGGGGGAGCCAAAAACATTCAGTACTTC. It encodes CATSDPQGGAKNIQYF. This chain joins TRBV24-1 and TRBJ2-4, with D possibly TRBD1 on 7 matching bases. The CDR3 consists of 16 residues. The germline V gene has CDR1 KGHDR and CDR2 SFDVKD. V dropped 3 bases and J dropped 0 bases, with 11 bases sitting between them.

This clonotype came up many times. V and J are TRBV4-3 and TRBJ2-3; D possibly corresponds to TRBD2 (6 bases). V was pared by 3 bases and J by 0 bases, with 10 bases between. CDR3 length: 15 amino acids. Looked up from germline, CDR1 is LGHNA and CDR2 is YSLEER. CDR3 sequence (DNA): TGCGCCAGCAGCCATAACGGGGGAAGCACAGATACGCAGTATTTT. Encoded protein: CASSHNGGSTDTQYF.

The CDR3 coding sequence is TGTGCCTGGAGTGTGGGGTCTGGGGCCAACGTCCTGACTTTC. This codes for CAWSVGSGANVLTF. The chain carries TRBV30 and TRBJ2-6, with D uncertain. V shed 0 bases and J shed 1 base, with 4 bases lying between them. The germline CDR1 and CDR2 sequences are GTSNPN and SVGIG (reference sequence). The CDR3 runs to 14 residues. The full variable domain, rest sourced from reference TRBV30 and TRBJ2-6, is SQTIHQWPATLVQPVGSPLSLECTVEGTSNPNLYWYRQAAGRGLQLLFYSVGIGQISSEVPQNLSASRPQDRQFILSSKKLLLSDSGFYLCAWSVGSGANVLTFGAGSRLTVL.

This clonotype was counted ten times or more. The chain recombines TRBV20-1 with TRBJ1-3; unclear D gene. The germline V gene has CDR1 DFQATT and CDR2 SNEGSKA (reference sequence). V was shortened by 5 bases and J by 4 bases, with 9 bases between the two germline ends. The CDR3 length is 12 residues. The DNA of the CDR3 is TGCAGTGCTCGGGAATTCGGAAACACCATATATTTT. Translated: CSAREFGNTIYF.

In DNA, the CDR3 is TGTGCCAGCAGCCAAGGGGGACTAGCGGGGGATACGCAGTATTTT. Translating it yields CASSQGGLAGDTQYF. The chain carries TRBV28 and TRBJ2-3; 13 bases align to TRBD2. Germline assignment: CDR1 MDHEN and CDR2 SYDVKM. The length of the CDR3 is 15 residues. J was trimmed by 6 bases and V by 6 bases; bases with no gene match: 6.

Ten or more counts support this clonotype. The chain uses TRBV20-1 and TRBJ1-2; 7 nucleotides agree with TRBD1. The V segment lost 5 bases and the J segment 7 bases; nucleotides outside the gene matches: 1. Germline V gene sequence: CDR1 DFQATT, CDR2 SNEGSKA (reference sequence). The CDR3 is 10 residues long. The DNA for the CDR3 is TGCAGTGCTGACAGGGCTGGCTACACCTTC. As protein: CSADRAGYTF.

The chain has TRBV7-3 and TRBJ2-1; the match to TRBD1 covers 7 bases. The germline CDR1 and CDR2 sequences are SGHTA and FQGTGA. V dropped 6 bases and J dropped 6; count of bases not matched to a gene: 8. The CDR3 loop spans 14 amino acids. The CDR3 region has the DNA TGTGCCAGCAGTCGTACAGGGGAGAGCAATGAGCAGTTCTTC. This encodes CASSRTGESNEQFF.

This clonotype was observed at least ten times. The chain is built from TRBV5-5 and TRBJ2-1; possibly TRBD1 or TRBD2 for D (5 bases each). The CDR3 covers 15 residues. Looked up from germline, CDR1 is SGHKS and CDR2 is YYEKEE (reference sequence). Trimming took off 1 base at V and 5 bases at J, with 13 bases between the two ends. The CDR3 DNA follows: TGTGCCAGCAGCTTGTCACGGGGCCAAAACAATGAGCAGTTCTTC. It translates to CASSLSRGQNNEQFF.

This clonotype was counted ten times or more. The chain couples TRBV20-1 to TRBJ2-1, with unresolved D. The length of the CDR3 is 12 residues. V was shortened by 3 bases and J by 5 bases, with 8 bases between the two germline ends. In germline, CDR1 is DFQATT, CDR2 SNEGSKA (reference sequence). The CDR3 is CSASKGDNEQFF. CDR3 nucleotide sequence: TGCAGTGCTAGTAAAGGAGACAATGAGCAGTTCTTC.

This clonotype turned up a few times. V gene TRBV7-2 combines with J gene TRBJ2-7, with a weak D call TRBD1 (6 bases). The CDR3 contains 11 residues. The ends were cut back, 5 bases at V and 8 bases at J, with 10 bases in the middle. Germline V lookup: CDR1 SGHTA, CDR2 FQGNSA. The DNA of the CDR3 is TGTGCCAGCAGCCCAGGGGCTAAGCAGTACTTC. Residues: CASSPGAKQYF.

V gene TRBV4-2 combines with J gene TRBJ2-2, with 8 bases lining up with TRBD2. V was pared by 1 base and J by 7 bases, with 8 bases of the junction left unmatched. Germline CDR1 reads LGHNA; CDR2 reads YNFKEQ. This CDR3 region has 16 residues. CDR3 sequence: CASSQGSSGEGGELFF. For the CDR3, the DNA is TGTGCCAGCAGCCAAGGTAGTAGCGGGGAAGGCGGGGAGCTGTTTTTT.

Only a few counts were recorded for this clonotype. This chain links TRBV5-1 with TRBJ2-1; 9 bases match TRBD2. The CDR3 runs 15 residues. Germline V gene sequence: CDR1 SGHRS, CDR2 YFSETQ. J lost 3 bases, V lost 3 bases, and 4 bases had no gene match. CDR3 loop: CASSSSSGGYNEQFF. The CDR3 coding sequence is TGCGCCAGCAGCTCTAGTAGCGGGGGCTACAATGAGCAGTTCTTC.

This chain's CDR3 is CASSYQGIGTDTQYF. The CDR3 DNA reads TGTGCCAGCAGCTACCAGGGAATCGGCACAGATACGCAGTATTTT. The chain carries TRBV7-2 and TRBJ2-3; D perhaps matches TRBD1 (5 bases). Germline CDR1 is SGHTA and CDR2 is FQGNSA. This CDR3 contains 15 residues. With 4 bases removed from V and 1 base from J, the gap between germline ends came to 12 bases.

This clonotype was recorded a few times. The chain employs TRBV5-1 and TRBJ2-5, with D possibly being TRBD2 (5 bases). V was clipped by 5 bases and J by 5 bases, with 13 bases between them. The CDR3 totals 13 residues. Germline V gene data show CDR1 as SGHRS and CDR2 as YFSETQ. DNA of the CDR3: TGCGCCAGCAGAAGCGGAACAGCCGAGACCCAGTACTTC. Its translation: CASRSGTAETQYF.

V gene TRBV4-2 combines with J gene TRBJ1-1, with a tentative D call TRBD1 (6 bases). Germline CDR1 reads LGHNA; CDR2 reads YNFKEQ. V lost 4 bases and J 7 bases, leaving 13 bases between the germline ends. The CDR3 spans 13 residues. Here the CDR3 reads CASSRGGGGEAFF. Here the CDR3 DNA reads TGTGCCAGCAGCCGGGGGGGGGGCGGTGAAGCTTTCTTT.

The V and J genes are TRBV5-6 and TRBJ1-1, with D unclear. CDR3 length: 15 residues. CDR1 SGHDT and CDR2 YYEEEE come from the germline V gene. V gave up 4 bases and J gave up 1 base, with 14 bases separating them. The CDR3 reads CASSPSRRTNTEAFF. CDR3 DNA: TGTGCCAGCAGCCCCTCTCGACGGACGAACACTGAAGCTTTCTTT.